This passage covers 14 T cell receptor beta chains from one sample sequenced in a study of OX40 agonist ivuxolimab in advanced cancers. The method was immunoSEQ multiplex PCR; TCRdb's version includes in-frame clones alone and lacks a portion of them. This sample has some 61,000 clones, with 85% to 90% found just once. Material: CD4+ or CD8+ T cells sorted from blood, obtained in a trial of the OX40 agonist ivuxolimab. The origin of the receptors is an adult with an advanced solid tumor such as melanoma, head and neck, liver or kidney cancer.

The chain combines TRBV6-5 with TRBJ2-7; D not certain. In germline, CDR1 is MNHEY, CDR2 SVGAGI. V shed 2 bases and J shed 2 bases, with 10 bases lying between them. The CDR3 spans 14 residues. CDR3 nucleotide sequence: TGTGCCAGCAGTTACGGGTTACCAGCCTACGAGCAGTACTTC. Residues: CASSYGLPAYEQYF.

The rearrangement links TRBV11-2 to TRBJ2-7, with no clear D. Trimming took off 2 bases at V and 2 bases at J, with 10 bases between the two ends. The germline gives CDR1 SGHAT, CDR2 FQNNGV. The CDR3 length is 14 residues. This CDR3 is CASSLLDLPYEQYF. DNA of the CDR3: TGTGCCAGCAGCTTATTGGATCTCCCCTACGAGCAGTACTTC. The whole variable domain, filled in from reference TRBV11-2 and TRBJ2-7, reads EAGVAQSPRYKIIEKRQSVAFWCNPISGHATLYWYQQILGQGPKLLIQFQNNGVVDDSQLPKDRFSAERLKGVDSTLKIQPAKLEDSAVYLCASSLLDLPYEQYFGPGTRLTVT.

The rearrangement joins TRBV7-9 to TRBJ1-2; unclear D gene. V was clipped by 2 bases and J by 8 bases, with 15 bases between them. The germline V gene encodes CDR1 SEHNR and CDR2 FQNEAQ (reference sequence). The CDR3 consists of 14 residues. The CDR3 DNA is TGTGCCAGCAGCTTAAGGCAGGACGTGAGAGGCTACACCTTC. This sequence encodes CASSLRQDVRGYTF.

This sequence joins TRBV28 and TRBJ2-1; TRBD1 matches 7 bases. There are 13 residues in the CDR3. Per the germline V gene, CDR1 is MDHEN and CDR2 is SYDVKM. J lost 6 bases, V lost 6 bases, and 5 bases had no gene match. The CDR3 loop reads CASSQTGLNEQFF. The CDR3, as DNA: TGTGCCAGCAGCCAGACAGGGCTCAATGAGCAGTTCTTC.

The chain recombines TRBV6-1 with TRBJ2-5, with D perhaps matching TRBD1 (5 bases). The CDR3 extends over 15 amino acids. Germline-derived CDR1 and CDR2 are MNHNS and SASEGT. The V gene lost 2 bases and the J gene lost 1 base, with 11 bases spanning the gap. DNA of the CDR3: TGTGCCAGCAGTGAAACAGGAACCCCCCAAGAGACCCAGTACTTC. The encoded protein is CASSETGTPQETQYF.

The rearrangement uses TRBV6-5 and TRBJ2-5, with 7 bases aligning to TRBD2. CDR1 is MNHEY, CDR2 SVGAGI, per germline. The trim removed 6 bases at V and 3 bases at J, leaving 10 bases unmatched. The CDR3 runs 15 residues. CDR3 sequence (DNA): TGTGCCAGCAGCCTTGCGGGCGGGGGAAAAGAGACCCAGTACTTC. Encoded protein: CASSLAGGGKETQYF.

V usage is TRBV7-9 and J usage is TRBJ2-5, with a weak D call TRBD1 (5 bases). This CDR3 comprises 14 residues. Trimming pared 2 bases from V and 7 bases from J, leaving 14 bases between. In germline, CDR1 is SEHNR, CDR2 FQNEAQ (reference sequence). CDR3 residues: CASSLRLDQGTQYF. In DNA form, the CDR3 reads TGTGCCAGCAGCTTACGCCTAGACCAGGGGACCCAGTACTTC. The full variable domain, completed using reference TRBV7-9 and TRBJ2-5, is DTGVSQNPRHKITKRGQNVTFRCDPISEHNRLYWYRQTLGQGPEFLTYFQNEAQLEKSRLLSDRFSAERPKGSFSTLEIQRTEQGDSAMYLCASSLRLDQGTQYFGPGTRLLVL.

The chain couples TRBV2 to TRBJ2-7; D unclear. With 5 bases removed from V and 4 bases from J, the gap between germline ends came to 15 bases. Per germline, CDR1 SNHLY and CDR2 FYNNEI. The CDR3 has 14 residues. The CDR3 loop is CASSSRTVFYEQYF. The CDR3 DNA is TGTGCCAGCAGTTCCCGGACGGTATTTTACGAGCAGTACTTC.

J is TRBJ2-2 and V is TRBV30; D is uncertain. The V end was cut by 0 bases, the J end by 1 base, with 6 bases between. The CDR3 length is 14 residues. Germline lookup yields CDR1 GTSNPN and CDR2 SVGIG (reference sequence). DNA of the CDR3: TGTGCCTGGAGTGTACTCGGGAACACCGGGGAGCTGTTTTTT. This gives the protein CAWSVLGNTGELFF.

The sample holds one count of this clone. The gene calls are TRBV7-3 and TRBJ1-1; possibly TRBD1 for D (5 bases). Germline V lookup: CDR1 SGHTA, CDR2 FQGTGA. The V end lost 1 base, the J end lost 4 bases, and 10 bases lay between the germline ends. This CDR3 is 14 amino acids long. The CDR3 reads CASSLMGEATEAFF. The CDR3 region has the DNA TGTGCCAGCAGCTTAATGGGGGAGGCCACTGAAGCTTTCTTT.

In this sample, this clone turned up once. This chain uses TRBV6-1 with TRBJ2-3; D may be TRBD1 or TRBD2 (5 bases each). This CDR3 spans 16 amino acids. The germline gives CDR1 MNHNS, CDR2 SASEGT. With 4 bases removed from V and 0 bases from J, the gap between germline ends came to 14 bases. Here the CDR3 reads CASSGGWGSSTDTQYF. The CDR3 bases are TGTGCCAGCAGTGGGGGGTGGGGTTCTAGCACAGATACGCAGTATTTT.

The chain couples TRBV5-1 to TRBJ2-3, with 11 bases fitting TRBD2. V shed 3 bases, J shed 1 base, and the junction held 4 bases outside the gene matches. This CDR3 has 16 amino acids. Germline lookup yields CDR1 SGHRS and CDR2 YFSETQ. The CDR3 loop reads CASSSPLAGGTDTQYF. In DNA, the CDR3 is TGCGCCAGCAGCTCACCACTAGCGGGGGGCACAGATACGCAGTATTTT.

The chain uses TRBV7-9 and TRBJ2-5, with a possible D match to TRBD2 (6 bases). This CDR3 is 13 amino acids long. Trimming shortened V by 4 bases and J by 7 bases, and 13 bases separated the two germline ends. Germline CDR1 and CDR2: SEHNR and FQNEAQ (reference sequence). The CDR3 reads CASSWGGQGTQYF. CDR3 nucleotide sequence: TGTGCCAGCAGCTGGGGAGGTCAGGGGACCCAGTACTTC. The full variable domain, completed using reference TRBV7-9 and TRBJ2-5, is DTGVSQNPRHKITKRGQNVTFRCDPISEHNRLYWYRQTLGQGPEFLTYFQNEAQLEKSRLLSDRFSAERPKGSFSTLEIQRTEQGDSAMYLCASSWGGQGTQYFGPGTRLLVL.

V is TRBV4-1 and J is TRBJ1-1; possible D gene TRBD1, 5 bases. V was trimmed by 0 bases and J by 4 bases, leaving 9 bases between them. The CDR3 length is 14 residues. Germline CDR1 reads MGHRA; CDR2 reads YSYEKL. The CDR3 is CASSQDRGGTEAFF. CDR3 bases: TGCGCCAGCAGCCAAGACCGGGGGGGCACTGAAGCTTTCTTT.